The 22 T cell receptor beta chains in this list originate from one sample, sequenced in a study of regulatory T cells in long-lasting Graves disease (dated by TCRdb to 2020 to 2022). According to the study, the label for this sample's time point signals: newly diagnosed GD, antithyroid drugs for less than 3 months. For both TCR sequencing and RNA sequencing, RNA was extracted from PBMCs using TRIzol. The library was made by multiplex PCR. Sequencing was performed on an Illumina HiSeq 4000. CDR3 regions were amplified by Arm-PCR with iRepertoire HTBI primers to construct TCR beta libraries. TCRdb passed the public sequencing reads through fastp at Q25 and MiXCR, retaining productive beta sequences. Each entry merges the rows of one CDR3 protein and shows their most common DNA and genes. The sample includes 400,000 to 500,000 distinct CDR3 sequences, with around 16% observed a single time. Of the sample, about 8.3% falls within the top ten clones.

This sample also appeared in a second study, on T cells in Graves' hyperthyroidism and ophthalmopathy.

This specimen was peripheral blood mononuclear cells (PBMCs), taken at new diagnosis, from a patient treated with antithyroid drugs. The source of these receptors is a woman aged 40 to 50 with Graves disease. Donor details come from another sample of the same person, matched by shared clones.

The CDR3 bases are TGTGCCAGCAGTATGGCCAGCGAGCAGTACTTC. As protein: CASSMASEQYF. V is TRBV6-1 and J is TRBJ2-7, with D hard to call. V was trimmed by 5 bases and J by 6 bases, leaving 8 bases between them. Germline CDR1 is MNHNS and CDR2 is SASEGT. The CDR3 spans 11 residues.

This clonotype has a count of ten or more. The CDR3 DNA sequence: TGTGCCAGCAGTTTGGCCGAATCCCCGACTAGCAGCACAGATACGCAGTATTTT. Translating it yields CASSLAESPTSSTDTQYF. The chain carries TRBV27 and TRBJ2-3; TRBD2 aligns across 7 bases. This CDR3 comprises 18 residues. Germline V gene data show CDR1 as MNHEY and CDR2 as SMNVEV (reference sequence). The ends lost 3 bases at V and 0 bases at J; junction bases unmatched: 12.

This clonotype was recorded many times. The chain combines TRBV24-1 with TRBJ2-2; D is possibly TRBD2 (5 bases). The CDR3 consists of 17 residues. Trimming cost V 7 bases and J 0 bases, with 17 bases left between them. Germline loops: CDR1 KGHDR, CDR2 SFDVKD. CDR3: CATSRPLDGTNTGELFF. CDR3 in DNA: TGTGCCACCAGCCGACCACTTGACGGGACGAACACCGGGGAGCTGTTTTTT.

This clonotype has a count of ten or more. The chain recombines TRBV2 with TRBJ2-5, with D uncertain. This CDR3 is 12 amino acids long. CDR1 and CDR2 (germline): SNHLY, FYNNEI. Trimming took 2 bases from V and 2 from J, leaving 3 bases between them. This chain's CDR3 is CASSEQQETQYF. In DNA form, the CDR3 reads TGTGCCAGCAGTGAACAGCAAGAGACCCAGTACTTC.

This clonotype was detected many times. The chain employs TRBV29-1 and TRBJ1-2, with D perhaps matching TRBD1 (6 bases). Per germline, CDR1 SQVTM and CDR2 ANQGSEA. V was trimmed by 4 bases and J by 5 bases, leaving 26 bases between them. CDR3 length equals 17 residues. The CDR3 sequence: CSVGIMNWDTTLYGYTF. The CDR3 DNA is TGCAGCGTTGGCATAATGAATTGGGACACGACCTTATATGGCTACACCTTC.

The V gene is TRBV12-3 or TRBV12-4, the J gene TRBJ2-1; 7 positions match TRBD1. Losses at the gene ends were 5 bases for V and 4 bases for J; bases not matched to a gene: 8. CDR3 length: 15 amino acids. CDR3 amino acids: CASSPRTGDYNEQFF. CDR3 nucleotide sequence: TGTGCCAGCAGTCCACGGACAGGCGATTACAATGAGCAGTTCTTC.

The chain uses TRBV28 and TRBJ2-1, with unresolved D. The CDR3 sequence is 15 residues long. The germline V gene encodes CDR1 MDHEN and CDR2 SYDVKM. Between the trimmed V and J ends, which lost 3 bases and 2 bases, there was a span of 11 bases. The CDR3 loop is CASSFVGQTYNEQFF. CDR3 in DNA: TGTGCCAGCAGTTTCGTCGGGCAGACCTACAATGAGCAGTTCTTC.

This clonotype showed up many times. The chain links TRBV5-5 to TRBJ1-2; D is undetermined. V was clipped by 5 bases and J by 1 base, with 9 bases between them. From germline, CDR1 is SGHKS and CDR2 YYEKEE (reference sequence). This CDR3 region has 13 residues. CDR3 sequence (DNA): TGTGCCAGCAGTCCAGACATTAACTATGGCTACACCTTC. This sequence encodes CASSPDINYGYTF.

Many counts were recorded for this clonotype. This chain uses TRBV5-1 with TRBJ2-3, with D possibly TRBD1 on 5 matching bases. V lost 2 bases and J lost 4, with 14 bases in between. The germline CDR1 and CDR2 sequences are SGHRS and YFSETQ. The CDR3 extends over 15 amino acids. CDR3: CASSFDGRVPDTQYF. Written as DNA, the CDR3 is TGCGCCAGCAGCTTCGACGGCAGGGTACCAGATACGCAGTATTTT.

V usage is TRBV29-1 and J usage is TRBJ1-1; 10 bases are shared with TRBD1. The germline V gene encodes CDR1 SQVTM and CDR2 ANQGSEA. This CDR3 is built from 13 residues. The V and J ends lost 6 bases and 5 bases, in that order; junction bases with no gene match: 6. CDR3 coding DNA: TGCAGCGTCGAGGGGGACAGGGGAACTGAAGCTTTCTTT. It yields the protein CSVEGDRGTEAFF.

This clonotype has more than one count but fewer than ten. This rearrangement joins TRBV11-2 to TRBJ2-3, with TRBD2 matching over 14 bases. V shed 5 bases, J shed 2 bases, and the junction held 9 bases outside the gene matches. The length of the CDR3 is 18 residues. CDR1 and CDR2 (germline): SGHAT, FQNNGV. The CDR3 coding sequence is TGTGCCAGCAGCCCCGGGACTAGCGGGAGTGGAGTCACAGATACGCAGTATTTT. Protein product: CASSPGTSGSGVTDTQYF.

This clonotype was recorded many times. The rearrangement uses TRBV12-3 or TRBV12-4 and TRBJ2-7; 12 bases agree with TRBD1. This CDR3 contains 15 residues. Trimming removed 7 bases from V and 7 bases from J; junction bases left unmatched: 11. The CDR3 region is CASNRDRGPPWEQYF. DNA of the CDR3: TGTGCCAGCAATCGGGACAGGGGGCCCCCCTGGGAGCAGTACTTC.

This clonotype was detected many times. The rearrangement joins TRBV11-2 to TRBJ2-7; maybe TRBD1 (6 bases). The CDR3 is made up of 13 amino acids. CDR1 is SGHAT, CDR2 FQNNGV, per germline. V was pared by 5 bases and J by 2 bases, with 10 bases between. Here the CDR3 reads CASSRDTTYEQYF. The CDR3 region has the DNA TGTGCCAGCAGCCGGGACACGACCTACGAGCAGTACTTC.

The CDR3 spells CASSYRGGTSGPSSYNEQFF. The CDR3 DNA sequence: TGTGCCAGCAGTTATCGAGGTGGGACTAGCGGGCCCAGCTCCTACAATGAGCAGTTCTTC. The V call is TRBV27, the J call TRBJ2-1; TRBD2 matches at 12 bases. The V segment lost 4 bases and the J segment 0 bases; nucleotides outside the gene matches: 13. The length of the CDR3 is 20 residues. CDR1 is MNHEY and CDR2 is SMNVEV in the germline V gene (reference sequence).

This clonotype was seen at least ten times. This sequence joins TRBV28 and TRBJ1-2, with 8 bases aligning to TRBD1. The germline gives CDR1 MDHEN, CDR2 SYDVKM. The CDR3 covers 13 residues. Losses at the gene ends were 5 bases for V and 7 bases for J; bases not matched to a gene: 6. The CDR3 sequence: CASSVDRGGGYTF. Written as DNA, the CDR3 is TGTGCCAGCAGTGTCGACAGGGGTGGTGGCTACACCTTC.

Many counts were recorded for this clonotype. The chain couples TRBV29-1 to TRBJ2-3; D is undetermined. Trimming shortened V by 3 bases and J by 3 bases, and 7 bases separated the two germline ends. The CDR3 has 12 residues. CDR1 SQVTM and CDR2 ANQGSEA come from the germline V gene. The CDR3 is CSVDEVTDTQYF. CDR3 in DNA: TGCAGCGTTGATGAGGTAACAGATACGCAGTATTTT.

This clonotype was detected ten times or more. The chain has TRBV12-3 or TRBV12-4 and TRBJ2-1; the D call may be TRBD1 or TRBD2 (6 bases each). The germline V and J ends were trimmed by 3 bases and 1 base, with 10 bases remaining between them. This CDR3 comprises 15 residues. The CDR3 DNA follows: TGTGCCAGCAGTTTCGGGGGCGCTTCCTACAATGAGCAGTTCTTC. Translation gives CASSFGGASYNEQFF.

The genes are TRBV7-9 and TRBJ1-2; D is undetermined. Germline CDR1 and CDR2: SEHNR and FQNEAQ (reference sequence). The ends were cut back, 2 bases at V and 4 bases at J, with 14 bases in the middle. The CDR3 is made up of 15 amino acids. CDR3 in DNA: TGTGCCAGCAGCTTACTGGACCCGAGGACCTATGGCTACACCTTC. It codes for CASSLLDPRTYGYTF.

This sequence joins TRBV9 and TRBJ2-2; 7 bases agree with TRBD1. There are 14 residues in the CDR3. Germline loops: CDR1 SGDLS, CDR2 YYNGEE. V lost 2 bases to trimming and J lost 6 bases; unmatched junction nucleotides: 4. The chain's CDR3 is CASSVRQGAGELFF. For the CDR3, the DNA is TGTGCCAGCAGCGTTAGACAGGGTGCCGGGGAGCTGTTTTTT.

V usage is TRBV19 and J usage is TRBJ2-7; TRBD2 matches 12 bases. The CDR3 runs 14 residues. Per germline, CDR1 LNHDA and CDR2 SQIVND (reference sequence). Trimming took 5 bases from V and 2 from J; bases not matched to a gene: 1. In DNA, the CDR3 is TGTGCCAGTAGTCGGACTAGCGGGGCCTACGAGCAGTACTTC. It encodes CASSRTSGAYEQYF. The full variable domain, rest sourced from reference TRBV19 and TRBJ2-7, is DGGITQSPKYLFRKEGQNVTLSCEQNLNHDAMYWYRQDPGQGLRLIYYSQIVNDFQKGDIAEGYSVSREKKESFPLTVTSAQKNPTAFYLCASSRTSGAYEQYFGPGTRLTVT.

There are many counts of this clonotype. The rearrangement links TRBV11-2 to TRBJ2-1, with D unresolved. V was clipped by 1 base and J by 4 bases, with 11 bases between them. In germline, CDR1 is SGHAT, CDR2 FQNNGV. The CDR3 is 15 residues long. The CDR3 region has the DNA TGTGCCAGCAGCTTAGTTGTGGCAGTTTACAATGAGCAGTTCTTC. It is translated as CASSLVVAVYNEQFF.

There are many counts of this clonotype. CDR3 in amino acids: CASSSPVGTEAFF. DNA of the CDR3: TGTGCCAGCAGTTCTCCGGTTGGCACTGAAGCTTTCTTT. V is TRBV12-3 or TRBV12-4 and J is TRBJ1-1; D remains ambiguous. The CDR3 sequence is 13 residues long. With 4 bases removed from V and 4 bases from J, the gap between germline ends came to 10 bases.